Following are 12 T cell receptor beta chains from one sample sequenced in a study of shared clonotypes between healthy human individuals. The table came from immunoSEQ multiplex PCR; TCRdb's copy has only in-frame clones and leaves some out. The sample lists hundreds of thousands of clones; roughly 94% were seen once. Naive CD8 isolation took CD45RO-negative cells positively selected for CCR7 and excluded terminally differentiated effector memory CD45RA+ cells. The sample was naive CD8+ T cells sorted from blood. These receptors were collected from a man aged 25 to 40 in good health.

For the CDR3, the DNA is TGTGCCAGCAGAGGGGGTTGGGGCGGCAATCAGCCCCAGCATTTT. Translated, it gives CASRGGWGGNQPQHF. The rearrangement uses TRBV2 and TRBJ1-5; possible D gene TRBD1, 6 bases. The CDR3 is 15 residues long. CDR1 SNHLY and CDR2 FYNNEI come from the germline V gene. The V end was cut by 6 bases, the J end by 2 bases, with 14 bases between.

The gene calls are TRBV27 and TRBJ2-7; D is possibly TRBD1 or TRBD2 (5 bases each). Per the germline V gene, CDR1 is MNHEY and CDR2 is SMNVEV (reference sequence). V lost 4 bases and J lost 6, with 19 bases in between. The length of the CDR3 is 15 residues. This CDR3 reads CASSSTGAGIFEQYF. The CDR3 DNA reads as TGTGCCAGCAGTTCAACAGGAGCCGGGATTTTCGAGCAGTACTTC.

The V and J genes are TRBV9 and TRBJ1-5; D not resolved. The germline V and J ends were trimmed by 4 bases and 0 bases, with 11 bases remaining between them. CDR1 and CDR2 from the germline V gene are SGDLS and YYNGEE. The CDR3 contains 15 residues. CDR3 in DNA: TGTGCCAGCAGCCTAGAAGCATATAGCAATCAGCCCCAGCATTTT. The encoded protein is CASSLEAYSNQPQHF.

The V and J genes are TRBV6-4 and TRBJ2-3; 9 bases map to TRBD2. CDR1 MRHNA and CDR2 SNTAGT come from the germline V gene. The CDR3 sequence is 19 residues long. V lost 3 bases, J lost 2 bases, and 15 bases stayed unmatched. The CDR3, as DNA: TGTGCCAGCAGTGATGATGGACTAGCGCGAGTACCTTACACAGATACGCAGTATTTT. It codes for CASSDDGLARVPYTDTQYF.

The sample holds one count of this clone. The rearrangement uses TRBV25-1 and TRBJ2-7; a weak D match, TRBD2 (6 bases). The CDR3 covers 13 residues. Per the germline V gene, CDR1 is MGHDK and CDR2 is SYGVNS. Trimming stripped 1 base from V and 3 bases from J, with 7 bases between. The CDR3 loop is CASSEWGDYEQYF. The CDR3 nucleotides are TGTGCCAGCAGTGAATGGGGGGACTACGAGCAGTACTTC.

The rearrangement links TRBV10-2 to TRBJ2-7; D perhaps matches TRBD2 (6 bases). The germline V gene encodes CDR1 WSHSY and CDR2 SAAADI. The CDR3 covers 12 residues. With 7 bases removed from V and 4 bases from J, the gap between germline ends came to 11 bases. The CDR3 DNA reads TGCGCCAGCATGGGCGGGGAGTACGAGCAGTACTTC. Amino acid sequence: CASMGGEYEQYF.

The gene calls are TRBV13 and TRBJ2-1, with D perhaps matching TRBD2 (5 bases). The CDR3 spans 13 residues. Deletions cut 0 bases from V and 8 bases from J, with 8 bases between. Germline V CDR1 and CDR2: PRHDT, FYEKMQ (reference sequence). This CDR3 reads CASSLGAGHEQFF. The CDR3 bases are TGTGCCAGCAGCTTAGGTGCGGGCCATGAGCAGTTCTTC.

V and J are TRBV19 and TRBJ2-7; 10 bases map to TRBD1. Germline V gives CDR1 LNHDA, CDR2 SQIVND (reference sequence). The CDR3 consists of 14 residues. With V trimmed by 4 bases and J by 5 bases, 5 bases remained unmatched. DNA for the CDR3: TGTGCCAGTAGTACTACCGGGACAGGGGACGAGCAGTACTTC. Protein: CASSTTGTGDEQYF.

This clone has only one observation. The chain uses TRBV11-2 and TRBJ2-2, with D possibly called TRBD1 or TRBD2 (5 bases each). The CDR3 contains 17 residues. Trimming removed 6 bases from V and 0 bases from J, with 17 bases in between. Germline V CDR1 and CDR2: SGHAT, FQNNGV. CDR3 region: CASRTLGTGSNTGELFF. CDR3 coding DNA: TGTGCCAGCAGAACCCTGGGGACGGGCTCGAACACCGGGGAGCTGTTTTTT.

The J gene is TRBJ2-7, the V gene TRBV30, with 7 positions matching TRBD1. CDR3 length: 13 residues. The germline CDR1 and CDR2 sequences are GTSNPN and SVGIG (reference sequence). V shed 5 bases, J shed 3 bases, and the junction held 7 bases outside the gene matches. In nucleotides, the CDR3 is TGTGCCTGGGCACTCGGGACAGACTACGAGCAGTACTTC. Its translation is CAWALGTDYEQYF.

J is TRBJ1-1 and V is TRBV5-1; possible D gene TRBD1, 6 bases. In germline, CDR1 is SGHRS, CDR2 YFSETQ. The CDR3 length is 16 residues. Trimming took 4 bases from V and 6 from J, leaving 22 bases between them. The CDR3: CASSARDIFSRAEAFF. The CDR3 DNA follows: TGCGCCAGCAGCGCACGGGACATCTTTAGTCGCGCTGAAGCTTTCTTT.

With regard to this clone: Other DNA sequences in the sample encode the same CDR3. CDR3 DNA: TGCAGCGTCGCTGGACAGGGCTACGAGCAGTACTTC. Its translation is CSVAGQGYEQYF. The chain links TRBV29-1 to TRBJ2-7; 8 positions match TRBD1. This CDR3 is built from 12 residues. Germline lookup yields CDR1 SQVTM and CDR2 ANQGSEA. The ends lost 6 bases at V and 3 bases at J; junction bases unmatched: 4.